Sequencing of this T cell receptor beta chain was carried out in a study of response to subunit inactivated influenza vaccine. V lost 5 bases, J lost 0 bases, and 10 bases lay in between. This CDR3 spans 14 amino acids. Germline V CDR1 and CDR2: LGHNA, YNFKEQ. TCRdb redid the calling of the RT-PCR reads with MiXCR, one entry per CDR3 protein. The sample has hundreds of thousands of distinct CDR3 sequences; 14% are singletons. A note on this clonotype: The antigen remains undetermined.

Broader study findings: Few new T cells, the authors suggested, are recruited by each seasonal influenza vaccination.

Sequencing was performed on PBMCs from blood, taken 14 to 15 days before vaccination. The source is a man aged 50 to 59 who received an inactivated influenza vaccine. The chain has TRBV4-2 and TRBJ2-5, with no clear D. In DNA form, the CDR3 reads TGTGCCAGCAGCTCCCTCGGCGACCAAGAGACCCAGTACTTC. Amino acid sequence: CASSSLGDQETQYF.